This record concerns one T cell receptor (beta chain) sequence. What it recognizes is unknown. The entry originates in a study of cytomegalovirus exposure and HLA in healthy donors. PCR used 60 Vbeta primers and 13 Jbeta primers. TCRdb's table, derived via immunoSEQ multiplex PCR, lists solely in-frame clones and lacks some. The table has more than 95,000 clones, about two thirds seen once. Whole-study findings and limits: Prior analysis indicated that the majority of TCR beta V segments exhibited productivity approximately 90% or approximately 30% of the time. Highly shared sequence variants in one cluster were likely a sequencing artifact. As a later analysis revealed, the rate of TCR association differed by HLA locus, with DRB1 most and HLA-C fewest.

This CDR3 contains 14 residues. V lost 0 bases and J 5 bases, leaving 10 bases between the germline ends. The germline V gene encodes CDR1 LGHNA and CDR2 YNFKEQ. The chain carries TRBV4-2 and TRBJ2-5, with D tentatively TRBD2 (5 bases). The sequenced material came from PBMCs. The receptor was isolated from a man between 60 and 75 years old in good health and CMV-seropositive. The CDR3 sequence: CASSQDLGGETQYF. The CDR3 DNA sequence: TGTGCCAGCAGCCAAGATCTGGGCGGGGAGACCCAGTACTTC.